The source of this TCR beta chain is a study of T cell clones after liver transplantation. TCRdb's copy holds only in-frame clones and misses some; the assay was immunoSEQ multiplex PCR. This table holds fewer than 20,000 clones, roughly nine tenths found once. The V segment lost 3 bases and the J segment 6 bases; nucleotides outside the gene matches: 1. Germline CDR1 is GTSNPN and CDR2 is SVGIG (reference sequence). CDR3 length equals 11 residues. The receptor was derived from a human patient who received a liver transplant. Some T cells may have originated in the graft donor. Here the sequenced sample was CD8+ T cells from blood, taken 46 months after liver transplant. This chain joins TRBV30 and TRBJ1-1, with 7 bases matching TRBD1. The CDR3, as DNA: TGTGCCTGGAGAGGGGGCCCTGAAGCTTTCTTT. Its protein product is CAWRGGPEAFF.